This passage covers 5 T cell receptor beta chains from one sample sequenced in a study of T cells in Graves' hyperthyroidism and ophthalmopathy. RNA transcripts gave rise to amplified TCR beta CDR3 regions. A set of HTBI primers served as the primers for a first-round RT-PCR of the TCR CDR3. MiXCR was run by TCRdb on the multiplex PCR reads, yielding one entry per CDR3 protein. The sample gives nearly 600,000 distinct CDR3 sequences, approximately 14% of which show up once; around 5.4% is in the top ten. The sequenced sample consisted of blood. The receptors stem from a woman between 25 and 40 years old with Graves' hyperthyroidism that later progressed to Graves' ophthalmopathy.

This clonotype has ten or more counts. The J gene is TRBJ1-5, the V gene TRBV5-5; D gene unclear. The CDR3 extends over 14 amino acids. V was cut by 3 bases and J by 3 bases, with 10 bases left in between. Germline CDR1 SGHKS, CDR2 YYEKEE (reference sequence). This CDR3 is CASSSPGYNQPQHF. The CDR3 DNA sequence: TGTGCCAGCAGCTCCCCGGGGTACAATCAGCCCCAGCATTTT.

This clonotype was recorded a few times. The V gene is TRBV29-1, the J gene TRBJ2-5; D is perhaps TRBD1 (6 bases). The CDR3 has 12 amino acids. The V and J ends lost 4 bases and 4 bases respectively, with 10 bases between them. The germline V gene encodes CDR1 SQVTM and CDR2 ANQGSEA. This CDR3 is CSVADSGETQYF. CDR3 bases: TGCAGCGTTGCGGACAGCGGAGAGACCCAGTACTTC.

The V call is TRBV2, the J call TRBJ1-2, with a possible D match to TRBD1 (5 bases). From germline, CDR1 is SNHLY and CDR2 FYNNEI. The CDR3 runs 12 residues. V was clipped by 6 bases and J by 4 bases, with 9 bases between them. The DNA for the CDR3 is TGTGCCAGCAGATCGGGGGGCTATGGCTACACCTTC. Protein: CASRSGGYGYTF.

In its sample, this clonotype was seen many times. This rearrangement joins TRBV18 to TRBJ1-4; no reliable D call. V lost 1 base to trimming and J lost 3 bases, with 6 bases between them. The CDR3 sequence is 14 residues long. CDR1 is KGHSH, CDR2 LQKENI, per germline. The CDR3 reads CASSPLVSNEKLFF. CDR3 DNA sequence: TGTGCCAGCTCACCACTCGTCTCTAATGAAAAACTGTTTTTT. Full variable domain (outside the CDR3, taken from reference TRBV18 and TRBJ1-4): NAGVMQNPRHLVRRRGQEARLRCSPMKGHSHVYWYRQLPEEGLKFMVYLQKENIIDESGMPKERFSAEFPKEGPSILRIQQVVRGDSAAYFCASSPLVSNEKLFFGSGTQLSVL.

V gene TRBV30 combines with J gene TRBJ1-1; the D is unclear. The CDR3 loop spans 13 amino acids. Germline V gene data show CDR1 as GTSNPN and CDR2 as SVGIG (reference sequence). Between the trimmed V and J ends, which lost 4 bases and 0 bases, there was a span of 9 bases. The CDR3 DNA sequence: TGTGCCTGGACTAGCAGCCTGAACACTGAAGCTTTCTTT. Its protein product is CAWTSSLNTEAFF.